This T cell receptor beta chain was captured in a study of persistence of HIV-infected CD4 T cells. Nonspecific anti-CD3/anti-CD28 bead stimulation represents the broad CD4+ T cell repertoire. Sorting of responding CD4+ T cells relied on upregulated CD40 ligand together with CD69. These HIV-1-infected adults initiated suppressive ART in chronic infection. Study-level results: Proviral oligoclonality tracked with TCR oligoclonality within the same sorted cells.

On this clone: Antigen unknown.

The immunoSEQ assay was version 4, run in survey mode. Here immunoSEQ multiplex PCR was the method, and the copy in TCRdb shows in-frame clones only, minus some. The sample contains around 45,000 clones, 91% of which appear only once. This CDR3 region has 17 residues. CDR1 and CDR2 from the germline V gene are MRHNA and SNTAGT. The V and J ends lost 7 bases and 1 base, in that order; junction bases with no gene match: 13. The sequences come from CD4+ T cells sorted from PBMCs after roughly 18-hour stimulation, collected from a patient who received antiretroviral therapy. The V and J genes are TRBV6-4 and TRBJ2-4; 7 positions agree with TRBD1. This TCR came from an adult man with HIV who was CMV-seropositive. CDR3 sequence: CASIQGFPPLAKNIQYF. As DNA, the CDR3 is TGTGCCAGCATACAGGGGTTCCCCCCCCTGGCCAAAAACATTCAGTACTTC.